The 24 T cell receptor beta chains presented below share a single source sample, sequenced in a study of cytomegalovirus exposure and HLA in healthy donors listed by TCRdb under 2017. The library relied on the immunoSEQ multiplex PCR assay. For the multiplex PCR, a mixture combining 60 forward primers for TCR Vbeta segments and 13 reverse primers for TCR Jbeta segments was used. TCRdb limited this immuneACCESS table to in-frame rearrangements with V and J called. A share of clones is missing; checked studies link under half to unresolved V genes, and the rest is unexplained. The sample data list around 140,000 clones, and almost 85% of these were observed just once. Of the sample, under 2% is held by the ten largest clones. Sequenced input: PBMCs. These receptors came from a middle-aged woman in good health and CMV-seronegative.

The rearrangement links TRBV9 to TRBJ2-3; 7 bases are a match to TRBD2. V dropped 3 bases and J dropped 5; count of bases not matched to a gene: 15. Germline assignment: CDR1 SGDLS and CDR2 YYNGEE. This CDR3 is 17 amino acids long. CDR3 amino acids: CASSGRTREDLGDTQYF. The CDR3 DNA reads TGTGCCAGCAGCGGCCGGACTAGAGAGGATCTCGGAGATACGCAGTATTTT. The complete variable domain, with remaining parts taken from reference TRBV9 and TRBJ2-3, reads DSGVTQTPKHLITATGQRVTLRCSPRSGDLSVYWYQQSLDQGLQFLIQYYNGEERAKGNILERFSAQQFPDLHSELNLSSLELGDSALYFCASSGRTREDLGDTQYFGPGTRLTVL.

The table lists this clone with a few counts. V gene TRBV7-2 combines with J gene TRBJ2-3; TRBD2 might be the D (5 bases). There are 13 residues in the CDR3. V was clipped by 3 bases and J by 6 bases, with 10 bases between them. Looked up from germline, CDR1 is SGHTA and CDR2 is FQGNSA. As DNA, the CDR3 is TGTGCCAGCAGCTTCGGCCCGGGGGATACGCAGTATTTT. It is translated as CASSFGPGDTQYF.

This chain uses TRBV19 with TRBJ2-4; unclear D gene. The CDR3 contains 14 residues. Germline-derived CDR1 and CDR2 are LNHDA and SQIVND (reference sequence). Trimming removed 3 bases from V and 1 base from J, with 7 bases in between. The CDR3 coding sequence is TGTGCCAGTAGTATTGAGATGGCCAAAAACATTCAGTACTTC. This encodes CASSIEMAKNIQYF.

The CDR3 loop reads CASSQGTGTLETQYF. CDR3 sequence (DNA): TGCGCCAGCAGCCAAGGGACAGGGACTTTGGAGACCCAGTACTTC. This chain joins TRBV4-3 and TRBJ2-5; 8 bases are a match to TRBD1. Germline V gene lookup returns CDR1 LGHNA and CDR2 YSLEER. V was pared by 1 base and J by 5 bases, with 6 bases of the junction left unmatched. This CDR3 comprises 15 residues.

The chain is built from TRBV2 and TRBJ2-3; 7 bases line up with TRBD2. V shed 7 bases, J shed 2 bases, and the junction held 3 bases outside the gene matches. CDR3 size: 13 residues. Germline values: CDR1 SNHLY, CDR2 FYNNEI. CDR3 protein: CASMSGTTDTQYF. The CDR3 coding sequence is TGTGCCAGCATGAGCGGGACCACAGATACGCAGTATTTT. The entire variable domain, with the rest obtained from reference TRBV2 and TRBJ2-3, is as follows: EPEVTQTPSHQVTQMGQEVILRCVPISNHLYFYWYRQILGQKVEFLVSFYNNEISEKSEIFDDQFSVERPDGSNFTLKIRSTKLEDSAMYFCASMSGTTDTQYFGPGTRLTVL.

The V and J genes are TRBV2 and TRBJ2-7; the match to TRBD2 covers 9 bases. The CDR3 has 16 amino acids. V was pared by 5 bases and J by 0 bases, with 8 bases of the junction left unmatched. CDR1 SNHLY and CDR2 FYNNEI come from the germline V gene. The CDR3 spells CASSSSLAGSSYEQYF. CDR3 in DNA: TGTGCCAGCAGTTCTTCCCTAGCGGGGAGCTCCTACGAGCAGTACTTC.

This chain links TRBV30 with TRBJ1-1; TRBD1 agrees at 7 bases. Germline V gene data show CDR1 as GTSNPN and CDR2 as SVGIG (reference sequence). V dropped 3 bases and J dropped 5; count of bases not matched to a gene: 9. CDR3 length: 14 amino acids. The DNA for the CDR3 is TGTGCCTGGAGCAGGACAGGAGGATGGACTGAAGCTTTCTTT. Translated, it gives CAWSRTGGWTEAFF.

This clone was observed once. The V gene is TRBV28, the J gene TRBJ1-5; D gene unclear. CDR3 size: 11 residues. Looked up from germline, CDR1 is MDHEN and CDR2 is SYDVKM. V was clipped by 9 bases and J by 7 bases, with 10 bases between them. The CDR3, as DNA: TGTGCCAGTTTGGGCAGGCAGCCCCAGCATTTT. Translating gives CASLGRQPQHF.

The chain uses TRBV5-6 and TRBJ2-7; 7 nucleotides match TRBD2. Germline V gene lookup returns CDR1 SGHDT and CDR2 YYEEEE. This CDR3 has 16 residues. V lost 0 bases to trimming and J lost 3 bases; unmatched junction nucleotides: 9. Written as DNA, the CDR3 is TGTGCCAGCAGCTTGGCCGGTACTAGCGCTAACTACGAGCAGTACTTC. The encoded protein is CASSLAGTSANYEQYF.

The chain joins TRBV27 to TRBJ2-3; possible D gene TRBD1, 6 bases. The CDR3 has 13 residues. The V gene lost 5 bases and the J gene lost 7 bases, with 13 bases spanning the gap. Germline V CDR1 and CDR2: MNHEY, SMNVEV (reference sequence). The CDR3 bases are TGTGCCAGCAGTCTGGACAGCTTAAATACGCAGTATTTT. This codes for CASSLDSLNTQYF.

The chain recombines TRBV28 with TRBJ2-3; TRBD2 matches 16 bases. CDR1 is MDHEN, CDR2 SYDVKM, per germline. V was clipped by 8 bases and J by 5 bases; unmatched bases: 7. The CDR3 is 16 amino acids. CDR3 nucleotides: TGTGCCAGCGGGACTAGCGGGAGGGCCGGAGAAGATACGCAGTATTTT. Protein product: CASGTSGRAGEDTQYF.

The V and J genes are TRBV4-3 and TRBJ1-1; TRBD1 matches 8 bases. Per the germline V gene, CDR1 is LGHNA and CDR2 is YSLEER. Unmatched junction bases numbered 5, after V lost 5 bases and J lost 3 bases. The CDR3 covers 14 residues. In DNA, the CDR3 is TGCGCCAGCAGCTCACAGGGGGGCTACACTGAAGCTTTCTTT. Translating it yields CASSSQGGYTEAFF.

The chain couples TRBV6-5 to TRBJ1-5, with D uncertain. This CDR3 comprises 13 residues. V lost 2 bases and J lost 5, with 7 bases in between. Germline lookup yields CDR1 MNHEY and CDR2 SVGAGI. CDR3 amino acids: CASSYQADQPQHF. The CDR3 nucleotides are TGTGCCAGCAGTTACCAGGCTGATCAGCCCCAGCATTTT.

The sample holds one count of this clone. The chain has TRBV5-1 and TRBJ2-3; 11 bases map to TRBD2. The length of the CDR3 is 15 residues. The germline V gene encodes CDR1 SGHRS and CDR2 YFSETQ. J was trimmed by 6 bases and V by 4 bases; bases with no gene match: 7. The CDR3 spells CASSKLAGAVDTQYF. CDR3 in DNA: TGCGCCAGCAGCAAACTAGCGGGAGCGGTCGATACGCAGTATTTT.

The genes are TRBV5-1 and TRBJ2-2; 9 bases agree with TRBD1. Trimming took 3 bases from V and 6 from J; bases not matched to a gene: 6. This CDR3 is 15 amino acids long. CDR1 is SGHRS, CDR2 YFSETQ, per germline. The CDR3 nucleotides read TGCGCCAGCAGCTCCCCCGGGACAGGGTCCGGGGAGCTGTTTTTT. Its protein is CASSSPGTGSGELFF.

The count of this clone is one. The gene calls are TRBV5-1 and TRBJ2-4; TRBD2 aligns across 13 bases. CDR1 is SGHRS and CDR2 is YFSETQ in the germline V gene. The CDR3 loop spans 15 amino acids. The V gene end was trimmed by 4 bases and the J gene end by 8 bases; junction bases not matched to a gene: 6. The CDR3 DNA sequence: TGCGCCAGCAGCACAGGGACTAGCGGGAACGACATTCAGTACTTC. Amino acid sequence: CASSTGTSGNDIQYF.

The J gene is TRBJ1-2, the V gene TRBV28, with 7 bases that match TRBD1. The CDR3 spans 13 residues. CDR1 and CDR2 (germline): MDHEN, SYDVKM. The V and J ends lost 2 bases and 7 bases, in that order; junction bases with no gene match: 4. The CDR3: CASSLVGGAGYTF. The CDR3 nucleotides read TGTGCCAGCAGTTTAGTAGGGGGCGCTGGCTACACCTTC.

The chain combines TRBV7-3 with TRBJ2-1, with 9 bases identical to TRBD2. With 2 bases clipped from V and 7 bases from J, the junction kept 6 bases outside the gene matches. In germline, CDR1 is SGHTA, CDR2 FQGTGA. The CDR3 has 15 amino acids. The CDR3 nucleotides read TGTGCCAGCAGCTTATTAAGCGGGAGGATTAATGAGCAGTTCTTC. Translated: CASSLLSGRINEQFF.

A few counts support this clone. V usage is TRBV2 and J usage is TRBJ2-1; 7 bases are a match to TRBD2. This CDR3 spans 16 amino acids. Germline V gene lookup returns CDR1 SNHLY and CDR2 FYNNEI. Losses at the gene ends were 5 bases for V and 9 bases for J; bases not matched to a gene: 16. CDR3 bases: TGTGCCAGCAGTCTTGGTGGCGGGAGCTCCGGTAGTGAGCAGTTCTTC. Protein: CASSLGGGSSGSEQFF.

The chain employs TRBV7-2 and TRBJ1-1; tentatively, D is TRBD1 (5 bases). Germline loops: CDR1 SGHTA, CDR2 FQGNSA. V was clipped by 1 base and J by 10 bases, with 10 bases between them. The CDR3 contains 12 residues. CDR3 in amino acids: CASSLGGRGAFF. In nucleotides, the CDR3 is TGTGCCAGCAGCTTAGGGGGGAGGGGAGCTTTCTTT. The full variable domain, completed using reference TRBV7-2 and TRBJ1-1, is GAGVSQSPSNKVTEKGKDVELRCDPISGHTALYWYRQSLGQGLEFLIYFQGNSAPDKSGLPSDRFSAERTGGSVSTLTIQRTQQEDSAVYLCASSLGGRGAFFGQGTRLTVV.

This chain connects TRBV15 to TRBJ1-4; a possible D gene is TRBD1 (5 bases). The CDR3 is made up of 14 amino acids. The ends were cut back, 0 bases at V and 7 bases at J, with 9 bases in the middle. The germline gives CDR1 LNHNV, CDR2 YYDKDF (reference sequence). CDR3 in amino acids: CATSREGRGEKLFF. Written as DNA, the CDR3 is TGTGCCACCAGCAGAGAAGGGAGGGGTGAAAAACTGTTTTTT. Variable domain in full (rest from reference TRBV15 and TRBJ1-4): DAMVIQNPRYQVTQFGKPVTLSCSQTLNHNVMYWYQQKSSQAPKLLFHYYDKDFNNEADTPDNFQSRRPNTSFCFLDIRSPGLGDTAMYLCATSREGRGEKLFFGSGTQLSVL.

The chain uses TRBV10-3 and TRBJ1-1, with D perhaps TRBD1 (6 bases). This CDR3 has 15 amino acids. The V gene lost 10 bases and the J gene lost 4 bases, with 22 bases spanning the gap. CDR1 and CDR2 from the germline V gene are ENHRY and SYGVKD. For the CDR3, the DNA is TGTGCCACCAAGGAACCCAGGGGAGCGGCCACTGAAGCTTTCTTT. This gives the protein CATKEPRGAATEAFF.

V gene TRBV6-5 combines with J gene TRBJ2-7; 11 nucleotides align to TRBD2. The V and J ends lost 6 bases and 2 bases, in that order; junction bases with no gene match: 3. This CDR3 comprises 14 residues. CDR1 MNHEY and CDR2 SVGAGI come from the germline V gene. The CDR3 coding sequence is TGTGCCAGCAGCGTAGCGGGAGGGACCTACGAGCAGTACTTC. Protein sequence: CASSVAGGTYEQYF.

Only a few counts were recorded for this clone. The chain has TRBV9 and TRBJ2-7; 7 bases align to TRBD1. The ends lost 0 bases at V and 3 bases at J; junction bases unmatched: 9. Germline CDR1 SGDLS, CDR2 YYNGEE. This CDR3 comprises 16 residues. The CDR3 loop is CASSVGVTGALYEQYF. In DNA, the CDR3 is TGTGCCAGCAGCGTAGGAGTTACAGGGGCCCTCTACGAGCAGTACTTC.